This T cell receptor beta chain derives from a study of T cell repertoires and HLA-DP antigens. About the research overall: Pre-culture CD4+ samples used roughly 1,100 ng DNA versus around 220 ng for CD137+CD4+ sorts.

With regard to this clone: What it binds is unknown.

The germline V gene encodes CDR1 SGHNT and CDR2 YYREEE (reference sequence). V dropped 3 bases and J dropped 1 base, with 6 bases sitting between them. The CDR3 sequence is 13 residues long. Only in-frame clones appear in the TCRdb table, and some are missing; sequencing was by immunoSEQ multiplex PCR. In the table there are about 110,000 clones, 85% to 95% of which are singletons. The sequence was obtained from a woman under 30 in good health and CMV-seronegative. The chain combines TRBV5-4 with TRBJ2-3; D gene uncertain. The sequencing input was CD4+ T cells from PBMCs. CDR3 in amino acids: CASSSTGTDTQYF. The CDR3 DNA sequence: TGTGCCAGCAGCTCGACCGGCACAGATACGCAGTATTTT.